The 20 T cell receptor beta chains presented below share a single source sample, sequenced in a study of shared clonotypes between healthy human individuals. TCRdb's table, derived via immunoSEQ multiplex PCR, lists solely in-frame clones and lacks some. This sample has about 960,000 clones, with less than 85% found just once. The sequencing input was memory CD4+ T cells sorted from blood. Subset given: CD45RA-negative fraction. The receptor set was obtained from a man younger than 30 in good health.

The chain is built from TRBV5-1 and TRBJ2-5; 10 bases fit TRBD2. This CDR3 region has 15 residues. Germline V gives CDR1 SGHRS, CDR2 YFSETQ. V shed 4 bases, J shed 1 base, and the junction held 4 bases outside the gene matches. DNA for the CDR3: TGCGCCAGCAGCACCAGCGGGGGGGGCCAAGAGACCCAGTACTTC. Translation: CASSTSGGGQETQYF.

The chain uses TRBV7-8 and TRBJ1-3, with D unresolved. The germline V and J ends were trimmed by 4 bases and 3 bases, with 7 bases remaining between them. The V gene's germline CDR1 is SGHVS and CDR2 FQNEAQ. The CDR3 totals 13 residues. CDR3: CASSSGIGNTIYF. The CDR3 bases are TGTGCCAGCAGCTCCGGGATTGGAAACACCATATATTTT.

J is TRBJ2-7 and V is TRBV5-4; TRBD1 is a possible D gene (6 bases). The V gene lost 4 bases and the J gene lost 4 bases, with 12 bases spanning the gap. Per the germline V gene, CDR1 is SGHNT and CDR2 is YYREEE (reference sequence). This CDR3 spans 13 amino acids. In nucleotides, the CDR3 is TGTGCCAGCAGCAAATCGCAGGGGTACGAGCAGTACTTC. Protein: CASSKSQGYEQYF. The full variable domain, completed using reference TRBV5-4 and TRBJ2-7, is ETGVTQSPTHLIKTRGQQVTLRCSSQSGHNTVSWYQQALGQGPQFIFQYYREEENGRGNFPPRFSGLQFPNYSSELNVNALELDDSALYLCASSKSQGYEQYFGPGTRLTVT.

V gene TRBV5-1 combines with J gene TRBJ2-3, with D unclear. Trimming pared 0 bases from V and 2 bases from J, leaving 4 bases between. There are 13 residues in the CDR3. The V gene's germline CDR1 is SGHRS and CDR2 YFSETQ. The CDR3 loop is CASSLGLTDTQYF. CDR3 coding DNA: TGCGCCAGCAGCTTGGGGCTCACAGATACGCAGTATTTT.

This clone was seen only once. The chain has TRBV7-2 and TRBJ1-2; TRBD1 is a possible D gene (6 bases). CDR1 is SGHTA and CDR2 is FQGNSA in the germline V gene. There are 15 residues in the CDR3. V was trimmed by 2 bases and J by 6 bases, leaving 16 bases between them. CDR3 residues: CASSLRRTGSDGYTF. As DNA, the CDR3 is TGTGCCAGCAGCTTAAGGAGAACAGGGAGCGATGGCTACACCTTC.

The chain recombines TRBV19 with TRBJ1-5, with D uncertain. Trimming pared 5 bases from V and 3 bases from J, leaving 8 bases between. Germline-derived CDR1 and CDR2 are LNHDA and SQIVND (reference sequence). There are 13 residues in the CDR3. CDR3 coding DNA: TGTGCCAGTAGTTCGGTAGACAATCAGCCCCAGCATTTT. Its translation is CASSSVDNQPQHF. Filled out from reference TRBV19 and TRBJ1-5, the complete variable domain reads DGGITQSPKYLFRKEGQNVTLSCEQNLNHDAMYWYRQDPGQGLRLIYYSQIVNDFQKGDIAEGYSVSREKKESFPLTVTSAQKNPTAFYLCASSSVDNQPQHFGDGTRLSIL.

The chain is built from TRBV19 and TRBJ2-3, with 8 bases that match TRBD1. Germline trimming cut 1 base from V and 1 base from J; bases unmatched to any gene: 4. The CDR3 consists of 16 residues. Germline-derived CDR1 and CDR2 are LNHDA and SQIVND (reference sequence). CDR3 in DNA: TGTGCCAGTAGTATAGGACAGGGGTCGGGCACAGATACGCAGTATTTT. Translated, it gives CASSIGQGSGTDTQYF.

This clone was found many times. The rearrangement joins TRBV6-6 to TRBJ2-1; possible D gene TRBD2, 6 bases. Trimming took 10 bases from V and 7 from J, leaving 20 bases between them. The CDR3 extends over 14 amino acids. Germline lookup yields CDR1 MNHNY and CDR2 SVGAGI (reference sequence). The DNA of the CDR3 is TGTGCCACTCACAATCCCGGGGGAGGTAATGAGCAGTTCTTC. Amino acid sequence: CATHNPGGGNEQFF.

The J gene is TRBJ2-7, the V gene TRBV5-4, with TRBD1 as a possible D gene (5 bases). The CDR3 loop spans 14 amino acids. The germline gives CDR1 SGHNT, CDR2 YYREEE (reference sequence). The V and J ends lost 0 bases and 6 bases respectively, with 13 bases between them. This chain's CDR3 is CASSLEGVRGEQYF. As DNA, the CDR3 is TGTGCCAGCAGCTTGGAAGGGGTGAGAGGCGAGCAGTACTTC. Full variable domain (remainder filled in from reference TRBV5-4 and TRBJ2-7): ETGVTQSPTHLIKTRGQQVTLRCSSQSGHNTVSWYQQALGQGPQFIFQYYREEENGRGNFPPRFSGLQFPNYSSELNVNALELDDSALYLCASSLEGVRGEQYFGPGTRLTVT.

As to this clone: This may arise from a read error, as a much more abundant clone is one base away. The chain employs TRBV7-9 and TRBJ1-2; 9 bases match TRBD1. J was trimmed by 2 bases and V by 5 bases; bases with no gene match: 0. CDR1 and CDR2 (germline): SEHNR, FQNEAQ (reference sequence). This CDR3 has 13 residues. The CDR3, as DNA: TGTGCCAGCAGCGACAGGGGGAACTATGGCTACACCTTC. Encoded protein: CASSDRGNYGYTF.

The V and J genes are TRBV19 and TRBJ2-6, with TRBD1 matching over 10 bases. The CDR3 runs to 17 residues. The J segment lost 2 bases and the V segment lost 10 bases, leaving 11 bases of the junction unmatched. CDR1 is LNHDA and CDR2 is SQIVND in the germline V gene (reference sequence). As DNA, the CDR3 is TGTGCCACCCTGCGGGACAGGGGCCCCCCTGGGGCCAACGTCCTGACTTTC. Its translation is CATLRDRGPPGANVLTF.

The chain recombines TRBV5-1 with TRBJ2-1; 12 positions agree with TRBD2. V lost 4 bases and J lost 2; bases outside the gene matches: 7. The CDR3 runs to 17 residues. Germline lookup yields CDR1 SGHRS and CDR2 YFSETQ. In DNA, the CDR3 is TGCGCCAGCAGCCCAACCGGACTAGCGGGGACCTACAATGAGCAGTTCTTC. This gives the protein CASSPTGLAGTYNEQFF. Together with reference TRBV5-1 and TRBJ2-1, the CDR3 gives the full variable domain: KAGVTQTPRYLIKTRGQQVTLSCSPISGHRSVSWYQQTPGQGLQFLFEYFSETQRNKGNFPGRFSGRQFSNSRSEMNVSTLELGDSALYLCASSPTGLAGTYNEQFFGPGTRLTVL.

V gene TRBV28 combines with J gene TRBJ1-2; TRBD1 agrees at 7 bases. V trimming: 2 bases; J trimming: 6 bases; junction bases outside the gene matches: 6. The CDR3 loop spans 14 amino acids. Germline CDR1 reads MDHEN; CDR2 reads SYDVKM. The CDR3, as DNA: TGTGCCAGCAGTTTAGAGACAGGGCACGATGGCTACACCTTC. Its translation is CASSLETGHDGYTF.

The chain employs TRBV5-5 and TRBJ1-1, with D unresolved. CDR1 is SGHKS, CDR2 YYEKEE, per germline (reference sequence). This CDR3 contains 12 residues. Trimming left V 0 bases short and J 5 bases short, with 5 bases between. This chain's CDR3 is CASSLATTEAFF. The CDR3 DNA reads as TGTGCCAGCAGCTTGGCCACTACTGAAGCTTTCTTT.

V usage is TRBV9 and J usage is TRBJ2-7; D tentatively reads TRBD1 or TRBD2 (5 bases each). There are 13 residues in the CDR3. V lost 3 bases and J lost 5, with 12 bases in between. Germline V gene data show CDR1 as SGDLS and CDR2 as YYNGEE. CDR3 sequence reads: CASSGTGTHEQYF. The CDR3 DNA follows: TGTGCCAGCAGCGGAACCGGGACCCACGAGCAGTACTTC. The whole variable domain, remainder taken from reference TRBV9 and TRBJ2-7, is DSGVTQTPKHLITATGQRVTLRCSPRSGDLSVYWYQQSLDQGLQFLIQYYNGEERAKGNILERFSAQQFPDLHSELNLSSLELGDSALYFCASSGTGTHEQYFGPGTRLTVT.

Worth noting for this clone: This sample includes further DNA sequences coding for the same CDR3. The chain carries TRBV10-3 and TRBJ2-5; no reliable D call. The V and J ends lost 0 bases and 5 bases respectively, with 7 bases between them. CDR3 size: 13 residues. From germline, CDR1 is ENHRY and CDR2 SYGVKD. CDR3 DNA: TGTGCCATCAGTGAGTCGGGGTTGGAGACCCAGTACTTC. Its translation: CAISESGLETQYF.

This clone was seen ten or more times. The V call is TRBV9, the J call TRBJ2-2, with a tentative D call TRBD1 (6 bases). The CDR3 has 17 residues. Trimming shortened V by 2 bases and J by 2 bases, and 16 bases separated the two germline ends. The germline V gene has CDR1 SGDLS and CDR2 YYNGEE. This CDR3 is CASSVGPAGANTGELFF. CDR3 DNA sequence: TGTGCCAGCAGCGTGGGGCCGGCAGGGGCCAACACCGGGGAGCTGTTTTTT.

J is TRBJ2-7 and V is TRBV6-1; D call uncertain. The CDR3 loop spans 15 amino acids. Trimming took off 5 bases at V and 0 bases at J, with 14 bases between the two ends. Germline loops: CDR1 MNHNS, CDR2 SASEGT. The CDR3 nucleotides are TGTGCCAGCAGTCCCGGGCGGCCGAGCTCCTACGAGCAGTACTTC. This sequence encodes CASSPGRPSSYEQYF.

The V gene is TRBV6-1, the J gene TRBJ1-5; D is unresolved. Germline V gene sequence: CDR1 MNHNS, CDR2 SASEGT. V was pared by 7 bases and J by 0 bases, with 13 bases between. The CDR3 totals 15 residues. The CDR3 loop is CASTITARSNQPQHF. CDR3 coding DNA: TGTGCCAGCACTATCACGGCGCGTAGCAATCAGCCCCAGCATTTT.

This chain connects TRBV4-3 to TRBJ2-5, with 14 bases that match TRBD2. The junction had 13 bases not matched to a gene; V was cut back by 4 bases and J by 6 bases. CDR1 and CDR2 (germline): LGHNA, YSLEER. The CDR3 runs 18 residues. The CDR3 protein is CASSPEYSGTSGRKTQYF. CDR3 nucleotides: TGCGCCAGCAGCCCCGAGTACTCCGGGACTAGCGGGAGAAAGACCCAGTACTTC.